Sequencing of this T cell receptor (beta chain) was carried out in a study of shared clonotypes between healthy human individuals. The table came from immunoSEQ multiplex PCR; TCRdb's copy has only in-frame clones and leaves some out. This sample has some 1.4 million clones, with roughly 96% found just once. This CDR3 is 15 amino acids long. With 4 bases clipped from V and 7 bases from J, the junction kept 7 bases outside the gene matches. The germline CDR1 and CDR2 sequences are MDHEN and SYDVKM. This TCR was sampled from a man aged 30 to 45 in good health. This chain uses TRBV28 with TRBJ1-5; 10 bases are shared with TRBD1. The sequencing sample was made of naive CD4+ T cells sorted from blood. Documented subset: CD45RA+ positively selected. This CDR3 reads CASSSPGQGKQPQHF. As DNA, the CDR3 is TGTGCCAGCAGTTCCCCGGGACAGGGGAAACAGCCCCAGCATTTT.